The clone carrying this TCR beta chain was observed a handful of times. This record belongs to a study of blood T cell repertoires in COVID-19. The overall study: The United States, Italy and Spain provided the acute and convalescent COVID-19 samples. Sample material is recorded as cDNA or gDNA derived from T cells, B-cell-depleted T cells, or PBMCs.

As originally analysed: Amplification with reference gene primers provided the estimates of nucleated cell counts. Sequencing used immunoSEQ multiplex PCR; TCRdb keeps in-frame clones, though not all of them. The V and J calls and clone size are taken from that table; D and trimming were inferred from the DNA. The sample lists 240,000 or so clones, more than 75% occurring once. The sample comprised peripheral blood. The receptor's source is a woman in her 70s with active or convalescent COVID-19.

The chain's CDR3 is CSVVGDRGRGYTF. CDR3 sequence (DNA): TGCAGCGTTGTGGGGGACAGGGGACGGGGCTACACCTTC. The chain joins TRBV29-1 to TRBJ1-2; 10 bases agree with TRBD1. V was clipped by 4 bases and J by 8 bases; unmatched bases: 7. The germline gives CDR1 SQVTM, CDR2 ANQGSEA. The CDR3 spans 13 residues.